These 8 T cell receptor beta chains share one sample of origin, sequenced in a study of blood T cell repertoires in COVID-19. Generated by immunoSEQ multiplex PCR, the TCRdb table keeps only in-frame clones and is missing some. The sample records 140,000 to 150,000 clones, nearly 90% being singletons. The sample taken for sequencing was peripheral blood. The receptors were gathered from a man in his 70s with acute or convalescent COVID-19.

The chain joins TRBV29-1 to TRBJ2-1; 8 bases fit TRBD2. V gave up 4 bases and J gave up 3 bases; unmatched junction bases: 5. The CDR3 has 14 residues. Germline values: CDR1 SQVTM, CDR2 ANQGSEA. The CDR3 DNA sequence: TGCAGCGTTGGGATAGCGGGGCACTACAATGAGCAGTTCTTC. The encoded protein is CSVGIAGHYNEQFF.

The chain combines TRBV2 with TRBJ2-3; 7 bases fit TRBD1. The junction had 1 base not matched to a gene; V was cut back by 7 bases and J by 0 bases. Looked up from germline, CDR1 is SNHLY and CDR2 is FYNNEI. This CDR3 spans 13 amino acids. The CDR3 DNA reads TGTGCCAGCATGGGACAGAGCACAGATACGCAGTATTTT. This gives the protein CASMGQSTDTQYF.

The chain employs TRBV6-6 and TRBJ2-3; 9 positions match TRBD2. The V and J ends lost 2 bases and 4 bases, in that order; junction bases with no gene match: 4. CDR3 length: 15 residues. CDR1 and CDR2 from the germline V gene are MNHNY and SVGAGI (reference sequence). The CDR3 nucleotides read TGTGCCAGCAGTTACGGCGGGAGGGCCCCAGATACGCAGTATTTT. It encodes CASSYGGRAPDTQYF.

The chain combines TRBV6-6 with TRBJ1-5; no clear D. Germline V gene sequence: CDR1 MNHNY, CDR2 SVGAGI (reference sequence). CDR3 size: 15 residues. Deletions cut 6 bases from V and 7 bases from J, with 19 bases between. The chain's CDR3 is CASSTEREGRQPQHF. CDR3 sequence (DNA): TGTGCCAGCAGCACAGAGAGGGAGGGAAGGCAGCCCCAGCATTTT.

V and J are TRBV5-1 and TRBJ2-7; 7 bases are shared with TRBD2. The CDR3 length is 15 residues. The V segment lost 4 bases and the J segment 2 bases; nucleotides outside the gene matches: 9. Germline values: CDR1 SGHRS, CDR2 YFSETQ. In DNA, the CDR3 is TGCGCCAGCAGCGCCCGGGGAGGGTACCCCTACGAGCAGTACTTC. This gives the protein CASSARGGYPYEQYF.

The rearrangement links TRBV5-6 to TRBJ1-5, with 8 bases fitting TRBD1. The CDR3 has 17 residues. Trimming removed 2 bases from V and 3 bases from J; junction bases left unmatched: 10. CDR1 is SGHDT, CDR2 YYEEEE, per germline. The CDR3 here is CASSLRQGRDHNQPQHF. The CDR3 coding sequence is TGTGCCAGCAGCTTACGACAGGGGAGGGATCACAATCAGCCCCAGCATTTT.

The rearrangement links TRBV5-1 to TRBJ2-2; possibly TRBD1 for D (5 bases). The CDR3 contains 16 residues. The germline V gene has CDR1 SGHRS and CDR2 YFSETQ. V lost 0 bases, J lost 8 bases, and 17 bases lay in between. CDR3 region: CASSLVPTDILGELFF. Written as DNA, the CDR3 is TGCGCCAGCAGCTTGGTCCCCACGGACATTTTAGGGGAGCTGTTTTTT.

The chain carries TRBV6-5 and TRBJ1-5; D gene ambiguous. V gave up 4 bases and J gave up 6 bases, with 16 bases separating them. The CDR3 is 15 amino acids. Germline loops: CDR1 MNHEY, CDR2 SVGAGI. The CDR3 DNA is TGTGCCAGCAGTTCCCGGGGTCTCGGGAGTCAGCCCCAGCATTTT. Amino acids: CASSSRGLGSQPQHF.